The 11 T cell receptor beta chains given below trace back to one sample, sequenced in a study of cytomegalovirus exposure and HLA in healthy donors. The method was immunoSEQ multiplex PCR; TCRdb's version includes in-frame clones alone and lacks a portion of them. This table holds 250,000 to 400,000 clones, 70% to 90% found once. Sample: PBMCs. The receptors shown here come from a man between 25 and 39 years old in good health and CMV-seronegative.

CDR3 loop: CASSIDAAGNEKLFF. The DNA of the CDR3 is TGTGCCAGTAGTATAGATGCGGCAGGGAATGAAAAACTGTTTTTT. The chain couples TRBV19 to TRBJ1-4; D possibly corresponds to TRBD1 (5 bases). Germline V CDR1 and CDR2: LNHDA, SQIVND (reference sequence). The length of the CDR3 is 15 residues. The V and J ends lost 0 bases and 5 bases respectively, with 10 bases between them.

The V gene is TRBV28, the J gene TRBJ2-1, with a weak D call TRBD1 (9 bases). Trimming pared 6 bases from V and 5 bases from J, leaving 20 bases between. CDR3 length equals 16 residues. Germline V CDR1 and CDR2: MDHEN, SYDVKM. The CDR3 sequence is CASSYRGRGVNNEQFF. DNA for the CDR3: TGTGCCAGCAGCTACAGGGGGCGGGGGGTAAACAATGAGCAGTTCTTC.

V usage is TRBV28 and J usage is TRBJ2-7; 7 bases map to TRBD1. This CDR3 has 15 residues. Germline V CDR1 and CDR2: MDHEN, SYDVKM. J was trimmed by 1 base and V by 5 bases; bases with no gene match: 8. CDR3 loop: CASSPDREWSYEQYF. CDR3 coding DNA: TGTGCCAGCAGTCCAGACAGGGAATGGTCCTACGAGCAGTACTTC.

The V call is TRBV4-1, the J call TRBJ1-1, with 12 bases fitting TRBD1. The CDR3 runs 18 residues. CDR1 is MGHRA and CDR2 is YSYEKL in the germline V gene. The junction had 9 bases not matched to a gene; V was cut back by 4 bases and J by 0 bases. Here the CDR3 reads CASSRLPGQGAMNTEAFF. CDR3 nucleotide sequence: TGCGCCAGCAGCCGCCTACCGGGACAGGGGGCAATGAACACTGAAGCTTTCTTT.

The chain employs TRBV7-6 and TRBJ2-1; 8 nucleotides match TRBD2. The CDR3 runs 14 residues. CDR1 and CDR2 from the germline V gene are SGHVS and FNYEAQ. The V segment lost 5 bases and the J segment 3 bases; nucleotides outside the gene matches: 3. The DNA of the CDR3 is TGTGCCAGCAGCCTCACTAGCGGCTACAATGAGCAGTTCTTC. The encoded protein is CASSLTSGYNEQFF.

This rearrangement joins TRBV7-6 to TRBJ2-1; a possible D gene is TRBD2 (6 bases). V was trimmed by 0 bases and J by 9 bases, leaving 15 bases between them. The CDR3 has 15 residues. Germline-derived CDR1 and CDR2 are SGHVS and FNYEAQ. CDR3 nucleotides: TGTGCCAGCAGCTTAGCGGGGGGACCCACCCGTGAGCAGTTCTTC. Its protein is CASSLAGGPTREQFF.

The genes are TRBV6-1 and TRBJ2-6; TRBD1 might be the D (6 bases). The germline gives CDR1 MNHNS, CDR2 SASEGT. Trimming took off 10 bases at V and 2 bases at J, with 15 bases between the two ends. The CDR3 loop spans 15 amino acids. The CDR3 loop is CATRRDTTGANVLTF. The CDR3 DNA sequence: TGTGCCACCCGCCGGGACACCACTGGGGCCAACGTCCTGACTTTC.

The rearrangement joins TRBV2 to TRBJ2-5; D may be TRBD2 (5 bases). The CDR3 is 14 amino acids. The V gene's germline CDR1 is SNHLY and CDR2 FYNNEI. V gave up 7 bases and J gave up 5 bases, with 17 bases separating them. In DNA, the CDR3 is TGTGCCAGCACCGAACGTTCCTGGAGGGAGACCCAGTACTTC. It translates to CASTERSWRETQYF.

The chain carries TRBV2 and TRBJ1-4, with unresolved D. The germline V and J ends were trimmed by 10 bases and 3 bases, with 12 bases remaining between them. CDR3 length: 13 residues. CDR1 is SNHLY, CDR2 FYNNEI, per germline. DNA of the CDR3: TGTGCCACTTTCCGGGTTCCTAATGAAAAACTGTTTTTT. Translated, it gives CATFRVPNEKLFF.

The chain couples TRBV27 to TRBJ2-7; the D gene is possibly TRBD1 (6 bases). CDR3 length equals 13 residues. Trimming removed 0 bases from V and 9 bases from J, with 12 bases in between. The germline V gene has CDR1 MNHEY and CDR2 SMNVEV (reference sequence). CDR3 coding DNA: TGTGCCAGCAGTTTATCCACAGGGTTGGCGCAGTACTTC. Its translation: CASSLSTGLAQYF.

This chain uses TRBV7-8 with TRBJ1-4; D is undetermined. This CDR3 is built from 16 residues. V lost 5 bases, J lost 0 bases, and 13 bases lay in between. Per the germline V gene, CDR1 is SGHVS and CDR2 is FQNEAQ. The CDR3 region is CASSHLARATNEKLFF. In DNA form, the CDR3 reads TGTGCCAGCAGCCACCTTGCTCGGGCAACTAATGAAAAACTGTTTTTT.